The entry below describes one T cell receptor beta chain. The antigen is undetermined. This record comes from a study of cytomegalovirus exposure and HLA in healthy donors. TCRdb keeps only in-frame clones here, not all; method: immunoSEQ multiplex PCR. The table has about 130,000 clones, roughly nine tenths seen once. This CDR3 is 12 amino acids long. Germline V gives CDR1 MNHNY, CDR2 SVGAGI (reference sequence). Trimming removed 2 bases from V and 3 bases from J, with 2 bases in between. Study-wide points: According to a subsequent analysis, TCR clusters from the first cohort were inclined to appear together in the 120 validation repertoires.

Source material: PBMCs. The J gene is TRBJ1-5, the V gene TRBV6-6; D uncertain. This clonotype was sampled from a man in his thirties or forties in good health and CMV-seronegative. Here the CDR3 DNA reads TGTGCCAGCAGTTACCTCAATCAGCCCCAGCATTTT. Translation: CASSYLNQPQHF.